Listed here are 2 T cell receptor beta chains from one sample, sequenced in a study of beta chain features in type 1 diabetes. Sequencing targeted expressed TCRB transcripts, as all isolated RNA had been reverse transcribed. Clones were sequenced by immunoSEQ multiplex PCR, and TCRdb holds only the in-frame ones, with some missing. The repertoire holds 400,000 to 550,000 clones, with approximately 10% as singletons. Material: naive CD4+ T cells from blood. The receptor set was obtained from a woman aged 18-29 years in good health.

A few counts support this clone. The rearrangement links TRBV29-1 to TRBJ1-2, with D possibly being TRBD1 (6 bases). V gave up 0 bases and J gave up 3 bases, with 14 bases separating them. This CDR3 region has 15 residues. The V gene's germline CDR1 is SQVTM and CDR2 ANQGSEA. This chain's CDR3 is CSVEDLLGGDYGYTF. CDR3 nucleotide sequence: TGCAGCGTTGAAGATCTACTCGGGGGCGACTATGGCTACACCTTC.

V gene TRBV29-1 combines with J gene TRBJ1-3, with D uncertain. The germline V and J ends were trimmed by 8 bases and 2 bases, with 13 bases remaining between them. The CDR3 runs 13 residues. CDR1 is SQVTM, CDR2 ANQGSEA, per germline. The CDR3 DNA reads TGCAGCATTACGTCTTCGCCTGGAAACACCATATATTTT. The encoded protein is CSITSSPGNTIYF.